This section outlines one T cell receptor (beta chain) sequence together with its context. Its antigen is not identified. One junction end disagrees with the germline gene, perhaps due to a read error. This CDR3 contains 11 residues. The V gene's germline CDR1 is MNHNY and CDR2 SVGAGI (reference sequence). From approximately 0.5 ug of total RNA, TCR beta-specific cDNA was reverse-transcribed using a constant-region primer. Slightly modified ARM-PCR served as the procedure for the TCR beta libraries. These libraries came from three rounds of nested multiplex PCR. TRBV1-TRBV30 forward and Cbeta reverse primers drove the first two approximately 10-cycle rounds. TCRdb reprocessed the multiplex PCR reads with MiXCR, giving one entry per CDR3 protein. The table shows around 120,000 distinct CDR3 sequences, with around 70% occurring only once. These data come from a study of tumor-infiltrating lymphocytes in primary liver carcinoma.

Study-level findings and limits: A significantly higher top-250-clone fraction was recorded for tumors than for blood (p = 0.039). Overlap in tumor-adjacent and tumor-blood pairs fell below that of tumor region pairs.

Starting material for RNA and DNA co-extraction consisted of roughly 19-30 mg of unsorted bulk tissue. Resection treated the patients' primary liver carcinoma. Donors were untreated and chronically infected with HBV. This clonotype was sampled from a woman aged 55-69 years with primary liver carcinoma and hepatitis B virus infection. The source material was tumor-adjacent normal liver tissue. The chain uses TRBV6-6 and TRBJ1-2; D is ambiguous. In DNA, the CDR3 is TGTACCAGCACCAGAAACTGTGGCTACACCTTC. Protein product: CTSTRNCGYTF.